These 10 T cell receptor beta chains were sequenced from one sample in a study of cytomegalovirus exposure and HLA in healthy donors. The PCR used 60 Vbeta and 13 Jbeta primers. The table came from immunoSEQ multiplex PCR; TCRdb's copy has only in-frame clones and leaves some out. The sample carries 200,000 or so clones, around 80% recorded once. Sequenced sample: PBMCs. These TCRs come from a young woman in good health and CMV-seropositive.

This clone has a single count. The rearrangement uses TRBV6-5 and TRBJ2-7; TRBD1 aligns across 10 bases. Germline V gene lookup returns CDR1 MNHEY and CDR2 SVGAGI. The junction had 7 bases not matched to a gene; V was cut back by 7 bases and J by 4 bases. This CDR3 comprises 14 residues. The CDR3 protein is CASTWGTGVYEQYF. Here the CDR3 DNA reads TGTGCCAGCACCTGGGGGACAGGGGTGTACGAGCAGTACTTC.

The rearrangement uses TRBV5-1 and TRBJ2-1, with 14 nucleotides matching TRBD2. This CDR3 has 18 residues. Losses at the gene ends were 1 base for V and 7 bases for J; bases not matched to a gene: 10. CDR1 is SGHRS, CDR2 YFSETQ, per germline. CDR3: CASSLMPTSGGAGNEQFF. CDR3 DNA sequence: TGCGCCAGCAGCTTGATGCCGACTAGCGGGGGGGCGGGGAATGAGCAGTTCTTC.

The chain carries TRBV30 and TRBJ2-2; perhaps TRBD2 as D (5 bases). V was cut by 1 base and J by 1 base, with 22 bases left in between. CDR3 length equals 19 residues. CDR1 and CDR2 from the germline V gene are GTSNPN and SVGIG (reference sequence). The CDR3 loop reads CAWSESGPNIRENTGELFF. CDR3 coding DNA: TGTGCCTGGAGTGAAAGCGGCCCAAACATAAGAGAGAACACCGGGGAGCTGTTTTTT.

V usage is TRBV7-9 and J usage is TRBJ2-2; TRBD2 might be the D (6 bases). Trimming removed 6 bases at V and 1 base at J, with 12 bases between. CDR1 is SEHNR and CDR2 is FQNEAQ in the germline V gene (reference sequence). CDR3 size: 15 residues. The CDR3 sequence is CASREDYRNTGELFF. DNA for the CDR3: TGTGCCAGCAGAGAGGACTACAGGAACACCGGGGAGCTGTTTTTT.

The chain links TRBV18 to TRBJ2-5; no firm D call. The ends were cut back, 1 base at V and 3 bases at J, with 9 bases in the middle. CDR1 is KGHSH and CDR2 is LQKENI in the germline V gene. This CDR3 has 14 amino acids. This chain's CDR3 is CASSPQNYKETQYF. The DNA for the CDR3 is TGTGCCAGCTCACCACAAAATTATAAAGAGACCCAGTACTTC. Together with reference TRBV18 and TRBJ2-5, the CDR3 gives the full variable domain: NAGVMQNPRHLVRRRGQEARLRCSPMKGHSHVYWYRQLPEEGLKFMVYLQKENIIDESGMPKERFSAEFPKEGPSILRIQQVVRGDSAAYFCASSPQNYKETQYFGPGTRLLVL.

V gene TRBV5-1 combines with J gene TRBJ1-4; D may be TRBD1 (5 bases). CDR1 and CDR2 from the germline V gene are SGHRS and YFSETQ. V lost 7 bases, J lost 0 bases, and 13 bases lay in between. CDR3 size: 15 residues. The CDR3 nucleotides read TGCGCCAGCCGCGGGGGGACGGCAACTAATGAAAAACTGTTTTTT. This sequence encodes CASRGGTATNEKLFF. The full variable domain, rest sourced from reference TRBV5-1 and TRBJ1-4, is KAGVTQTPRYLIKTRGQQVTLSCSPISGHRSVSWYQQTPGQGLQFLFEYFSETQRNKGNFPGRFSGRQFSNSRSEMNVSTLELGDSALYLCASRGGTATNEKLFFGSGTQLSVL.

J is TRBJ2-3 and V is TRBV7-6; 9 bases are a match to TRBD1. The junction had 6 bases not matched to a gene; V was cut back by 5 bases and J by 3 bases. Germline CDR1 is SGHVS and CDR2 is FNYEAQ. The CDR3 is made up of 15 amino acids. In DNA form, the CDR3 reads TGTGCCAGCAGCCAAGGGACAGGGAAAACAGATACGCAGTATTTT. Its protein product is CASSQGTGKTDTQYF.

The V call is TRBV6-4, the J call TRBJ2-3; D not certain. V was trimmed by 0 bases and J by 4 bases, leaving 11 bases between them. CDR1 and CDR2 (germline): MRHNA, SNTAGT. This CDR3 comprises 15 residues. CDR3 nucleotides: TGTGCCAGCAGTGACTCTAGACATACGGCAGATACGCAGTATTTT. Its protein product is CASSDSRHTADTQYF.

The rearrangement links TRBV18 to TRBJ1-1; TRBD1 aligns across 7 bases. Per germline, CDR1 KGHSH and CDR2 LQKENI. V dropped 3 bases and J dropped 1; count of bases not matched to a gene: 8. The length of the CDR3 is 16 residues. The CDR3 region is CASSPSTGTANTEAFF. The CDR3 nucleotides read TGTGCCAGCTCACCCTCTACCGGGACAGCGAACACTGAAGCTTTCTTT.

J is TRBJ2-1 and V is TRBV10-3, with a possible D match to TRBD1 (5 bases). V was clipped by 5 bases and J by 4 bases, with 24 bases between them. Germline V gives CDR1 ENHRY, CDR2 SYGVKD. This CDR3 has 18 residues. The CDR3 sequence is CAISKQPPGGRDYNEQFF. The CDR3 bases are TGTGCCATCAGTAAACAACCCCCTGGTGGCAGGGATTACAATGAGCAGTTCTTC.